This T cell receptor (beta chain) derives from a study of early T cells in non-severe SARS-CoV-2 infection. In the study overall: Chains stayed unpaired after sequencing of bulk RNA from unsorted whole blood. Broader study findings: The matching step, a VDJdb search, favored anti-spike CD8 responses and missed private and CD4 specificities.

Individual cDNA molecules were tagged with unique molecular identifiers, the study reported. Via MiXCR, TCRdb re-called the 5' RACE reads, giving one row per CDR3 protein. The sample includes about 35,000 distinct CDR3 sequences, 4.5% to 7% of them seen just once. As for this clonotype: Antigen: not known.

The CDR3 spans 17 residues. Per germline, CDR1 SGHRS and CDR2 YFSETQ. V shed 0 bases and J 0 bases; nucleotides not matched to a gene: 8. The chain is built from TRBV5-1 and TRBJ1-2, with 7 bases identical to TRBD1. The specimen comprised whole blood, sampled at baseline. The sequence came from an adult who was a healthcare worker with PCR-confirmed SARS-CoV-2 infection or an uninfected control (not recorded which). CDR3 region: CASSLDRGEDPNYGYTF. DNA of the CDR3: TGCGCCAGCAGCTTGGACAGGGGCGAGGACCCTAACTATGGCTACACCTTC.